This T cell receptor beta chain is drawn from a study of identical twins. The study, taken as a whole, reports: A partial confounding effect on zero-insertion analyses could come from invariant MAIT and iNKT cells.

This clonotype was seen a few times. Its antigen is unidentified. Germline trimming cut 5 bases from V and 5 bases from J; bases unmatched to any gene: 9. Germline-derived CDR1 and CDR2 are SGHAT and FQNNGV. The CDR3 has 15 amino acids. TCRdb fed the 5' RACE reads into MiXCR, producing one record per CDR3 protein. The table includes about 700,000 distinct CDR3 sequences, over 8.5% detected once. The sample was also linked to a second study, of yellow fever vaccine responses in identical twins.

The receptor was derived from a woman under 30 in good health. Sequencing used PBMCs. V is TRBV11-2 and J is TRBJ2-5; TRBD1 aligns across 9 bases. The CDR3 DNA is TGTGCCAGCAGCGGGTTGACAGGGGGTGACGAGACCCAGTACTTC. The encoded protein is CASSGLTGGDETQYF.